Listed below are T cell receptor beta chains from one sample, sequenced in a study of shared clonotypes between healthy human individuals. TCRdb's table, derived via immunoSEQ multiplex PCR, lists solely in-frame clones and lacks some. The sample has about 510,000 clones; about 80% are singletons. Sample: PBMCs. The receptors stem from a woman in her 40s in good health. Some clones in this sample may be carry-over from other donors' samples. The CDR3 runs from the conserved cysteine through the conserved F or W. Fields, in order: clone size, D gene, J gene, V gene, CDR3 DNA, CDR3 protein. The D gene is left open where the match is weak. A row's size may be missing; if present it is once, few, many or a size class.

once - TRBJ2-1 TRBV27 TGTGCCAGCACCGGGACTTTGGGTCATGAGCAGTTCTTC CASTGTLGHEQFF
- - TRBJ1-1 TRBV30 TGTGCCTGGAGTACGGACACTGAAGCTTTCTTT CAWSTDTEAFF
- TRBD2 TRBJ2-1 TRBV28 TGTGCCAGCAGCCCGGGGGGGACTAGCGGGAGAAAAGGGGATGAGCAGTTCTTC CASSPGGTSGRKGDEQFF
- - TRBJ1-6 TRBV5-1 TGCGCCAGCAGCCTGACAGGAGGAGAGACCCTCCACTTT CASSLTGGETLHF
- - TRBJ2-5 TRBV30 TGTGCCTGGAGTCGGGGCAGGCAGAGTGAGACCCAGTACTTC CAWSRGRQSETQYF
- - TRBJ2-2 TRBV7-6 TGTGCCAGCAGCCCCGGGAGGGAGCTGTTTTTT CASSPGRELFF
- TRBD1 TRBJ2-7 TRBV5-4 TGTGCCAGCAGCTTGTGGGACAGGGAGCAGTACTTC CASSLWDREQYF
- TRBD1 TRBJ1-2 TRBV27 TGTGCCAGCAGCAGACAGGGGTCCTCGGCGGGCTACACCTTC CASSRQGSSAGYTF
- - TRBJ1-2 TRBV7-8 TGTGCCAGCAGCTTAGGGACAGACTATGGCTACACCTTC CASSLGTDYGYTF
few TRBD1 TRBJ1-5 TRBV27 TGTGCCAGCAGTTCCTTCGGGACAGGGCGATTAAATCAGCCCCAGCATTTT CASSSFGTGRLNQPQHF
- - TRBJ2-1 TRBV18 TGTGCCAGCTCCCAGAGGGCGTTAGTTGTCCACAATGAGCAGTTCTTC CASSQRALVVHNEQFF
- TRBD2 TRBJ2-3 TRBV19 TGTGCCAGTAGTACGGGAGGGCCCCCAGATACGCAGTATTTT CASSTGGPPDTQYF
- - TRBJ2-7 TRBV19 TGTGCCAGTAGTATAGATCTGGACCCTTGGAACGAGCAGTACTTC CASSIDLDPWNEQYF
- TRBD2 TRBJ2-1 TRBV19 TGTGCCAGTAGCCCCCAGGTAGCGGGAGCCTACAATGAGCAGTTCTTC CASSPQVAGAYNEQFF
- - TRBJ2-3 TRBV2 TGTGCCAGCAGTGACGCAGGGGCAACCACAGATACGCAGTATTTT CASSDAGATTDTQYF
- - TRBJ1-2 TRBV30 TGTGCCTGGGCCCCAGGGAGGTCCTATGGCTACACCTTC CAWAPGRSYGYTF
- - TRBJ2-7 TRBV5-1 TGCGCCAGCAGGCAGGAAAGCTACGAGCAGTACTTC CASRQESYEQYF
- - TRBJ1-5 TRBV19 TGTGCCACCCTTAATTTGGGGGCGCAGGGGAGCAATCAGCCCCAGCATTTT CATLNLGAQGSNQPQHF
- - TRBJ2-1 TRBV7-9 TGTGCCAGCAGCTTCTATGCTGAGCAGTTCTTC CASSFYAEQFF
- TRBD2 TRBJ2-3 TRBV6-4 TGTGCCAGCAGTGACAGAGCGGGAGAGACCGATACGCAGTATTTT CASSDRAGETDTQYF
- - TRBJ2-4 TRBV4-2 TGTGCCAGCAGCCCCCGGGGCGGAGGCGGGGCCAAAAACATTCAGTACTTC CASSPRGGGGAKNIQYF
- - TRBJ1-4 TRBV5-1 TGCGCCAGCAGCTTGGGTGCGGGTACTAATGAAAAACTGTTTTTT CASSLGAGTNEKLFF
- TRBD2 TRBJ2-3 TRBV5-1 TGCGCCAGCAGCTTGCCCCAACTAGCGGGATTCACAGATACGCAGTATTTT CASSLPQLAGFTDTQYF
once - TRBJ2-7 TRBV10-3 TGTGCCATCAGTGAGCCCGCGAAGGATGAACTTCGGCTCTACGAGCAGTACTTC CAISEPAKDELRLYEQYF
- - TRBJ2-7 TRBV29-1 TGCAGCGTTGAAGGTGGGGGCTCGCGGTACGAGCAGTACTTC CSVEGGGSRYEQYF
- TRBD2 TRBJ2-3 TRBV9 TGTGCCAGCAGCGTAGGTGGGAGGGCCATCGTAGATACGCAGTATTTT CASSVGGRAIVDTQYF
few TRBD1 TRBJ1-1 TRBV4-1 TGCGCCAGCAGCCACCGACAGGGGGCTCCCACTGAAGCTTTCTTT CASSHRQGAPTEAFF
- - TRBJ2-7 TRBV29-1 TGCAGCGCCGCCTTTACTAGTGGAGGCGAGCAGTACTTC CSAAFTSGGEQYF
- - TRBJ1-2 TRBV6-5 TGTGCCAGCAGTTTTCAGGGAACTTCCAACTATGGCTACACCTTC CASSFQGTSNYGYTF
- TRBD2 TRBJ2-7 TRBV29-1 TGCAGCGTTGAAGATGAGATTAGCGGGAGCTCCTACGAGCAGTACTTC CSVEDEISGSSYEQYF
- - TRBJ2-5 TRBV6-1 TGTGCCAGCAGTGAGACACTTCGGGAGACCCAGTACTTC CASSETLRETQYF
- TRBD2 TRBJ2-7 TRBV5-4 TGTGCCAGCAGCTTGGCCGGACGAAGACTAGCGGGAGCCTACGAGCAGTACTTC CASSLAGRRLAGAYEQYF
- - TRBJ2-5 TRBV6-1 TGTGCCAGCAGTGAGAGGGGCCAGCGGCAAGAGACCCAGTACTTC CASSERGQRQETQYF
- - TRBJ1-5 TRBV2 TGTGCCAGCAGTGATTCAGAACGGAGGAGCAATCAGCCCCAGCATTTT CASSDSERRSNQPQHF
- - TRBJ1-4 TRBV7-2 TGTGCCAGCAGCACGTCAGGAGGGGGTGAAAAACTGTTTTTT CASSTSGGGEKLFF
- - TRBJ2-7 TRBV2 TGTGCCAGCAGGGTAGCGACCGAGCAGTACTTC CASRVATEQYF
- TRBD1 TRBJ1-1 TRBV7-9 TGTGCCAGCAGCCCCAAAGGGACAGATAAGAACACTGAAGCTTTCTTT CASSPKGTDKNTEAFF
- TRBD1 TRBJ1-2 TRBV9 TGTGCCAGCAGCGGGACAGGAGGCTACACCTTC CASSGTGGYTF
- - TRBJ1-4 TRBV29-1 TGCAGCGTTGGGTTCTCCAGTGAAAAACTGTTTTTT CSVGFSSEKLFF
- TRBD2 TRBJ2-3 TRBV9 TGTGCCAGCAGCGTAGTAGACCTCCGGGGGGCAGATACGCAGTATTTT CASSVVDLRGADTQYF
- - TRBJ2-7 TRBV27 TGTGCCAGCAGTTACCTGTTCCGCCGGGACTACGAGCAGTACTTC CASSYLFRRDYEQYF
once - TRBJ1-6 TRBV18 TGTGCCAGCTCACAAACCGGGGGCGGCTATAATTCACCCCTCCACTTT CASSQTGGGYNSPLHF
- - TRBJ2-1 TRBV5-1 TGCGCCAGCAGCTTGGGGAGCTCCTACAATGAGCAGTTCTTC CASSLGSSYNEQFF
- - TRBJ2-5 TRBV30 TGTGCCTGGAGTGTGGGGGGTGGGGAGACCCAGTACTTC CAWSVGGGETQYF
- TRBD2 TRBJ2-7 TRBV7-9 TGTGCCAGCAGCTTAGGGGCGGGTAGCGGGGAGGAGCAGTACTTC CASSLGAGSGEEQYF